The 22 T cell receptor beta chains below come from one sample, sequenced in a study of beta chain features in type 1 diabetes. Their antigens are not known. TCRB transcripts that were expressed got sequenced, as all of the isolated RNA had been reverse transcribed. TCRdb's copy holds only in-frame clones and misses some; the assay was immunoSEQ multiplex PCR. The data show a few hundred thousand clones, about 24% seen once. Regarding the study as a whole: Across all four CD4+ subsets, people with type 1 diabetes showed modestly shorter TCRB CDR3s.

What was sequenced was naive CD4+ T cells from blood. The source is a woman aged 25 to 39 with type 1 diabetes.

In its sample, this clone was seen a few times. The V and J genes are TRBV18 and TRBJ2-7; maybe TRBD1 (6 bases). V was trimmed by 3 bases and J by 7 bases, leaving 13 bases between them. The CDR3 contains 13 residues. Germline CDR1 and CDR2: KGHSH and LQKENI. In DNA form, the CDR3 reads TGTGCCAGCTCACCCAACAGGGAGCGGGAGCAGTACTTC. Protein: CASSPNREREQYF.

The sample holds a few counts of this clone. This chain uses TRBV6-1 with TRBJ2-3, with 11 positions matching TRBD2. The CDR3 runs to 14 residues. Germline CDR1 MNHNS, CDR2 SASEGT. V lost 8 bases, J lost 5 bases, and 6 bases stayed unmatched. The CDR3: CASGLAGGQDTQYF. DNA of the CDR3: TGTGCCAGCGGGCTAGCGGGAGGTCAAGATACGCAGTATTTT.

The rearrangement joins TRBV30 to TRBJ2-1, with TRBD2 matching over 9 bases. V shed 2 bases and J 8 bases; nucleotides not matched to a gene: 7. Looked up from germline, CDR1 is GTSNPN and CDR2 is SVGIG (reference sequence). This CDR3 spans 14 amino acids. The CDR3 is CAWSTAGGTDEQFF. DNA for the CDR3: TGTGCCTGGAGTACAGCGGGGGGAACGGATGAGCAGTTCTTC.

This clone was seen more than once but under ten times. The chain is built from TRBV14 and TRBJ2-2; 10 positions agree with TRBD2. Trimming took 5 bases from V and 6 from J; bases not matched to a gene: 0. Germline V CDR1 and CDR2: SGHDN, FVKESK. The CDR3 covers 13 residues. The CDR3 loop is CASSGTSAGELFF. CDR3 DNA: TGTGCCAGCAGCGGGACTAGCGCCGGGGAGCTGTTTTTT.

This clone has only a few counts. CDR3 coding DNA: TGTGCCTTTAGTTTCCAGAGGCCCTACGAGCAGTACTTC. Its protein product is CAFSFQRPYEQYF. The rearrangement links TRBV30 to TRBJ2-7; no clear D gene. CDR1 is GTSNPN, CDR2 SVGIG, per germline (reference sequence). The V end lost 7 bases, the J end lost 2 bases, and 15 bases lay between the germline ends. This CDR3 region has 13 residues.

This clone was counted between two and nine times. The rearrangement uses TRBV29-1 and TRBJ2-1; D not certain. Trimming shortened V by 4 bases and J by 0 bases, and 10 bases separated the two germline ends. The CDR3 runs 14 residues. Germline V gives CDR1 SQVTM, CDR2 ANQGSEA. The CDR3 nucleotides read TGCAGCGTTGTAACGGGTCGCTCCTACAATGAGCAGTTCTTC. It is translated as CSVVTGRSYNEQFF.

This clone has a handful of counts. The CDR3 here is CASRITSSGANVLTF. The CDR3, as DNA: TGTGCCAGCAGAATAACGAGCTCTGGGGCCAACGTCCTGACTTTC. V and J are TRBV2 and TRBJ2-6, with D unclear. In germline, CDR1 is SNHLY, CDR2 FYNNEI. Trimming stripped 6 bases from V and 0 bases from J, with 9 bases between. The CDR3 extends over 15 amino acids. The full variable domain, completed using reference TRBV2 and TRBJ2-6, is EPEVTQTPSHQVTQMGQEVILRCVPISNHLYFYWYRQILGQKVEFLVSFYNNEISEKSEIFDDQFSVERPDGSNFTLKIRSTKLEDSAMYFCASRITSSGANVLTFGAGSRLTVL.

CDR3 nucleotide sequence: TGTGCCATCAGTGGGGCAGAACAAGAGACCCAGTACTTC. Its translation: CAISGAEQETQYF. V usage is TRBV10-3 and J usage is TRBJ2-5, with D hard to call. Germline CDR1 reads ENHRY; CDR2 reads SYGVKD. The CDR3 length is 13 residues. Deletions cut 4 bases from V and 2 bases from J, with 8 bases between.

This clone was found a few times. This chain joins TRBV28 and TRBJ1-2, with 8 bases matching TRBD1. The CDR3 totals 14 residues. In germline, CDR1 is MDHEN, CDR2 SYDVKM. J lost 7 bases, V lost 1 base, and 5 bases had no gene match. The DNA for the CDR3 is TGTGCCAGCAGTTTATACGGACAGGGTGGTGGCTACACCTTC. This codes for CASSLYGQGGGYTF.

This clone has a handful of counts. The gene calls are TRBV7-9 and TRBJ2-7; 12 nucleotides line up with TRBD1. This CDR3 spans 13 amino acids. Germline lookup yields CDR1 SEHNR and CDR2 FQNEAQ (reference sequence). With V trimmed by 3 bases and J by 6 bases, 0 bases remained unmatched. The CDR3 nucleotides are TGTGCCAGCAGCTTGGGACAGGGGGCCGAGCAGTACTTC. It yields the protein CASSLGQGAEQYF. Based on the CDR3 plus reference TRBV7-9 and TRBJ2-7, the full variable domain is DTGVSQNPRHKITKRGQNVTFRCDPISEHNRLYWYRQTLGQGPEFLTYFQNEAQLEKSRLLSDRFSAERPKGSFSTLEIQRTEQGDSAMYLCASSLGQGAEQYFGPGTRLTVT.

The sample holds a few counts of this clone. J is TRBJ2-1 and V is TRBV2; a possible D gene is TRBD2 (5 bases). The CDR3 sequence is 12 residues long. Deletions cut 10 bases from V and 9 bases from J, with 16 bases between. CDR1 is SNHLY and CDR2 is FYNNEI in the germline V gene. In DNA form, the CDR3 reads TGTGCCAACGGACTGGTCGGAGGTGAGCAGTTCTTC. Amino acids: CANGLVGGEQFF.

V gene TRBV6-1 combines with J gene TRBJ2-7; 10 bases agree with TRBD2. CDR1 is MNHNS, CDR2 SASEGT, per germline. This CDR3 contains 15 residues. V shed 6 bases and J 2 bases; nucleotides not matched to a gene: 7. CDR3 sequence (DNA): TGTGCCAGCAGGGAGGGAGCGGGAGGGCCCTACGAGCAGTACTTC. Translating gives CASREGAGGPYEQYF.

V and J are TRBV7-3 and TRBJ1-2; 12 nucleotides align to TRBD1. V lost 5 bases to trimming and J lost 8 bases; unmatched junction nucleotides: 6. CDR1 SGHTA and CDR2 FQGTGA come from the germline V gene. The CDR3 runs 14 residues. This CDR3 is CASSEAGTGGGYTF. The CDR3 region has the DNA TGTGCCAGCAGCGAAGCCGGGACAGGGGGCGGCTACACCTTC.

The DNA for the CDR3 is TGTGCCAGCAGCTTAGAGCTGAGGTACCAAGAGACCCAGTACTTC. Its protein is CASSLELRYQETQYF. The chain is built from TRBV7-9 and TRBJ2-5; no clear D. The V gene's germline CDR1 is SEHNR and CDR2 FQNEAQ (reference sequence). Trimming removed 1 base from V and 0 bases from J, with 9 bases in between. The CDR3 is 15 amino acids.

Only a few counts were recorded for this clone. The rearrangement uses TRBV7-3 and TRBJ2-1; 11 nucleotides match TRBD2. This CDR3 has 16 amino acids. Trimming took 5 bases from V and 6 from J; bases not matched to a gene: 9. Germline V gives CDR1 SGHTA, CDR2 FQGTGA. This CDR3 reads CASSLAGGAVTNEQFF. The CDR3 nucleotides are TGTGCCAGCAGCCTAGCGGGAGGTGCTGTGACCAATGAGCAGTTCTTC. Based on the CDR3 plus reference TRBV7-3 and TRBJ2-1, the full variable domain is GAGVSQTPSNKVTEKGKYVELRCDPISGHTALYWYRQSLGQGPEFLIYFQGTGAADDSGLPNDRFFAVRPEGSVSTLKIQRTERGDSAVYLCASSLAGGAVTNEQFFGPGTRLTVL.

The V call is TRBV5-4, the J call TRBJ2-2; D possibly corresponds to TRBD1 (5 bases). V lost 4 bases to trimming and J lost 1 base, with 17 bases between them. The CDR3 extends over 17 amino acids. The germline gives CDR1 SGHNT, CDR2 YYREEE (reference sequence). CDR3 residues: CASSPLPNQGNTGELFF. In DNA form, the CDR3 reads TGTGCCAGCAGCCCCCTTCCAAACCAGGGGAACACCGGGGAGCTGTTTTTT.

The chain employs TRBV7-9 and TRBJ2-5; 12 positions match TRBD2. The CDR3 runs to 17 residues. V lost 4 bases, J lost 4 bases, and 10 bases stayed unmatched. The germline CDR1 and CDR2 sequences are SEHNR and FQNEAQ (reference sequence). CDR3 sequence: CASSSLWEGLAGETQYF. The CDR3 bases are TGTGCCAGCAGCTCCCTTTGGGAGGGACTAGCGGGAGAGACCCAGTACTTC.

This clone was seen a handful of times. The chain joins TRBV29-1 to TRBJ2-1; 9 bases are a match to TRBD1. Trimming removed 3 bases from V and 2 bases from J; junction bases left unmatched: 2. Germline V gene lookup returns CDR1 SQVTM and CDR2 ANQGSEA. This CDR3 is 14 amino acids long. The CDR3, as DNA: TGCAGCGTTGACCGGGACAGGGCCTACAATGAGCAGTTCTTC. Translated: CSVDRDRAYNEQFF.

The chain links TRBV30 to TRBJ1-4; D is perhaps TRBD1 (6 bases). Germline V gene lookup returns CDR1 GTSNPN and CDR2 SVGIG (reference sequence). This CDR3 region has 13 residues. The germline V and J ends were trimmed by 0 bases and 8 bases, with 10 bases remaining between them. CDR3 amino acids: CAWSVQGGEKLFF. Written as DNA, the CDR3 is TGTGCCTGGAGTGTACAGGGAGGGGAAAAACTGTTTTTT.

In its sample, this clone was seen a few times. The chain carries TRBV29-1 and TRBJ2-3; no definite D call. CDR1 is SQVTM, CDR2 ANQGSEA, per germline. The CDR3 runs 13 residues. V was shortened by 4 bases and J by 5 bases, with 13 bases between the two germline ends. The CDR3 region is CSVGLTGRDTQYF. Here the CDR3 DNA reads TGCAGCGTTGGACTCACGGGTAGAGATACGCAGTATTTT.

This clone was counted between two and nine times. The V gene is TRBV6-5, the J gene TRBJ2-5, with D possibly TRBD2 on 6 matching bases. Germline V gene sequence: CDR1 MNHEY, CDR2 SVGAGI. V lost 0 bases to trimming and J lost 3 bases, with 8 bases between them. The CDR3 totals 14 residues. This CDR3 reads CASSYSEGEETQYF. CDR3 DNA sequence: TGTGCCAGCAGTTACTCGGAGGGAGAAGAGACCCAGTACTTC.

This chain links TRBV30 with TRBJ2-1; TRBD2 is a possible D gene (5 bases). Germline CDR1 is GTSNPN and CDR2 is SVGIG (reference sequence). The CDR3 runs 14 residues. V lost 2 bases to trimming and J lost 12 bases, with 20 bases between them. The DNA for the CDR3 is TGTGCCTGGAGTTTGGGCGGGTCCCCCCCCAGGCAGTTCTTC. This sequence encodes CAWSLGGSPPRQFF.